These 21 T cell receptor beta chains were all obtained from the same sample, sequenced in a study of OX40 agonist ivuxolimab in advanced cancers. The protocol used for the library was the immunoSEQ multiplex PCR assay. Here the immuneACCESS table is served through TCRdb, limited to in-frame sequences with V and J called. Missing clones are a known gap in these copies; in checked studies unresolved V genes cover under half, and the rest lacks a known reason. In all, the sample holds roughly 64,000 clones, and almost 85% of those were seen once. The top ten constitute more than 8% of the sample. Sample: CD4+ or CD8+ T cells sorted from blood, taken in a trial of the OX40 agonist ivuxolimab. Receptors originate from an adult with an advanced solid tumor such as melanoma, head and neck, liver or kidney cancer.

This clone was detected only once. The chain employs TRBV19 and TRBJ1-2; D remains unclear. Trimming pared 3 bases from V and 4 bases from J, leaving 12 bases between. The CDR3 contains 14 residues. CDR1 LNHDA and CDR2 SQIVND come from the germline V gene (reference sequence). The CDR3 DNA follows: TGTGCCAGTAGTATTGGCCAGTTAATCTATGGCTACACCTTC. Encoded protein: CASSIGQLIYGYTF.

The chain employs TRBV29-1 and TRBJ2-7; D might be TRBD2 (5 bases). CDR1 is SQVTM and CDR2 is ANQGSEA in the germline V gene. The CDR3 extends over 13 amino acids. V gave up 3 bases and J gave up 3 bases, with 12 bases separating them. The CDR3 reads CSVEGIANYEQYF. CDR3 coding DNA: TGCAGCGTTGAGGGGATAGCGAACTACGAGCAGTACTTC.

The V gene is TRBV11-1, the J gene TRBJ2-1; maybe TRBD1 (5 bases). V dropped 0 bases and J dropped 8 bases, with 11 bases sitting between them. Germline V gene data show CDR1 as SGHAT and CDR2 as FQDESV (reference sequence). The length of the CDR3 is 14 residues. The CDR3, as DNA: TGTGCCAGCAGCTTAGCGCAGGGAAAGGATGAGCAGTTCTTC. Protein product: CASSLAQGKDEQFF.

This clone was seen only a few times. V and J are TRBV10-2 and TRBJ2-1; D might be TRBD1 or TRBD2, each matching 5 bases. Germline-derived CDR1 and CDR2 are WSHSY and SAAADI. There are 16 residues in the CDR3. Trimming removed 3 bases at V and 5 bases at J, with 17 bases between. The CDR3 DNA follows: TGCGCCAGCAGTGACCCAGGGAGCTCGACAAACAATGAGCAGTTCTTC. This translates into CASSDPGSSTNNEQFF.

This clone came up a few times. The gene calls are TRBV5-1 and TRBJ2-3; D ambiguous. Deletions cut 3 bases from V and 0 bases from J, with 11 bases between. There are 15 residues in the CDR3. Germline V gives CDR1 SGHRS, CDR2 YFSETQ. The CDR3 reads CASSSRTGSTDTQYF. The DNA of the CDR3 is TGCGCCAGCAGCTCTAGGACCGGTAGCACAGATACGCAGTATTTT.

Written as DNA, the CDR3 is TGTGCCTGGAGTGTAGGACAGGGGATCTATGGCTACACCTTC. This gives the protein CAWSVGQGIYGYTF. This chain uses TRBV30 with TRBJ1-2; 9 bases map to TRBD1. The trim removed 0 bases at V and 4 bases at J, leaving 3 bases unmatched. Germline loops: CDR1 GTSNPN, CDR2 SVGIG (reference sequence). CDR3 length: 14 amino acids.

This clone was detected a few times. Here the CDR3 reads CAKSSGGARGDTQYF. The CDR3 DNA reads TGTGCCAAGTCTTCCGGGGGGGCCCGGGGAGATACGCAGTATTTT. The chain carries TRBV2 and TRBJ2-3; TRBD2 matches at 8 bases. The CDR3 runs to 15 residues. Trimming took 10 bases from V and 5 from J; bases not matched to a gene: 14. Germline V gene data show CDR1 as SNHLY and CDR2 as FYNNEI.

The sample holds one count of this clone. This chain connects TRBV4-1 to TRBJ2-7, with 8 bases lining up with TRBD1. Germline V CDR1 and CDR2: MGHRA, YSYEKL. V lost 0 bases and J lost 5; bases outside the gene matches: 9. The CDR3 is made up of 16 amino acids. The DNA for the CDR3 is TGCGCCAGCAGCCAAGATATCGGGACAGGTTTCCACGAGCAGTACTTC. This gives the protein CASSQDIGTGFHEQYF.

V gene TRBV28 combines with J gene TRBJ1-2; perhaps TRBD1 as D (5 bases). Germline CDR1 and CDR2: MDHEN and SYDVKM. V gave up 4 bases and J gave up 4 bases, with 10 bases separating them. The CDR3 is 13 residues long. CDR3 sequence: CASSSPGGYGYTF. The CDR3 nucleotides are TGTGCCAGCAGTTCCCCCGGGGGCTATGGCTACACCTTC.

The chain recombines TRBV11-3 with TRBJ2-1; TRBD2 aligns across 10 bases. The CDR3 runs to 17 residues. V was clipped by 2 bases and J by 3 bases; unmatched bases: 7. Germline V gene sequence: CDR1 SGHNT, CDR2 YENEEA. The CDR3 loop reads CASSLLPSGRSYNEQFF. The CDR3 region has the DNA TGTGCCAGCAGCTTACTGCCTAGCGGGAGAAGCTACAATGAGCAGTTCTTC.

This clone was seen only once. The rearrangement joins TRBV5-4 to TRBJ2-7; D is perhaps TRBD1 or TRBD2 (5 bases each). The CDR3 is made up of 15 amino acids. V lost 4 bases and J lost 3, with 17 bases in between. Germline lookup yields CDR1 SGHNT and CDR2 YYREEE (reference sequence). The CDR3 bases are TGTGCCAGCAGCCACGGGACGGCGAACCTCTACGAGCAGTACTTC. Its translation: CASSHGTANLYEQYF.

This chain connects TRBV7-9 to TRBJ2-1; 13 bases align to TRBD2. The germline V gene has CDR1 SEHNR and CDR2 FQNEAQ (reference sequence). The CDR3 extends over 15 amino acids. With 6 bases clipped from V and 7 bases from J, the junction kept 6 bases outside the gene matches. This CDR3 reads CASSPGLAGQNEQFF. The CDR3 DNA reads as TGTGCCAGCAGTCCGGGACTAGCGGGGCAAAATGAGCAGTTCTTC.

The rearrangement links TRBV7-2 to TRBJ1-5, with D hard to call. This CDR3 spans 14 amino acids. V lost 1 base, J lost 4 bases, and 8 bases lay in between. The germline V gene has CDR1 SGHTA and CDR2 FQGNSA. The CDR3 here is CASSLDRGNQPQHF. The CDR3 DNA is TGTGCCAGCAGCTTAGATCGCGGAAATCAGCCCCAGCATTTT.

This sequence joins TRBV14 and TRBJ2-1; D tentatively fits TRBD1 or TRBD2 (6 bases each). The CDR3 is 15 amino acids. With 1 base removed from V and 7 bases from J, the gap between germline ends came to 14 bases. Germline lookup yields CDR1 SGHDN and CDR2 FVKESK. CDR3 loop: CASSQAGAGINEQFF. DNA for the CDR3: TGTGCCAGCAGCCAAGCGGGGGCCGGTATAAATGAGCAGTTCTTC.

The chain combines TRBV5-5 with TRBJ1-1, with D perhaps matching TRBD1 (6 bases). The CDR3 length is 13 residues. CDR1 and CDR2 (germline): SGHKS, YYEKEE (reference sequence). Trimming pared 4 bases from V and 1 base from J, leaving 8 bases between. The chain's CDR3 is CASSLQGNTEAFF. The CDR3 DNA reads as TGTGCCAGCAGCCTACAGGGGAACACTGAAGCTTTCTTT.

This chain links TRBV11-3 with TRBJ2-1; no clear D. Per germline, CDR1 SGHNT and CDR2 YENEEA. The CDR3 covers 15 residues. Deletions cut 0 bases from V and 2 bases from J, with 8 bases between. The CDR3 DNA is TGTGCCAGCAGCTTAGACTCCAGAACCTACAATGAGCAGTTCTTC. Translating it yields CASSLDSRTYNEQFF.

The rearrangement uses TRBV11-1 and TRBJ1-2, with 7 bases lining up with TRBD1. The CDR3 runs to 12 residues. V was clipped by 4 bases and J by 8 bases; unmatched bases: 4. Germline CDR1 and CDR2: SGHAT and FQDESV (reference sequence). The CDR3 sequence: CASSWDSEGYTF. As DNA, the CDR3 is TGTGCCAGCAGCTGGGACAGCGAGGGCTACACCTTC. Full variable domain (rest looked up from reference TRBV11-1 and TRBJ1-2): EAEVAQSPRYKITEKSQAVAFWCDPISGHATLYWYRQILGQGPELLVQFQDESVVDDSQLPKDRFSAERLKGVDSTLKIQPAELGDSAMYLCASSWDSEGYTFGSGTRLTVV.

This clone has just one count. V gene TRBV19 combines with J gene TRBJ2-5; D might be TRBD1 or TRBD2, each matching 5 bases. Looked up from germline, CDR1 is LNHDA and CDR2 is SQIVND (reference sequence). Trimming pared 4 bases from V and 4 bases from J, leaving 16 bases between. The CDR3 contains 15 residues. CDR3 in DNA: TGTGCCAGTAGTACCACCGGGACGAAGAGAGAGACCCAGTACTTC. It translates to CASSTTGTKRETQYF.

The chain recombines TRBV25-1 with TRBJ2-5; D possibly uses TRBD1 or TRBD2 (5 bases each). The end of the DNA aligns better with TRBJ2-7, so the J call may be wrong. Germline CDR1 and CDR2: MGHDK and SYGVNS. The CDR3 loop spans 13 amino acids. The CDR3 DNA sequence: TGTGCCAGCACTCAGGGAGTATACTACGAGCAGTACTTC. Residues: CASTQGVYYEQYF.

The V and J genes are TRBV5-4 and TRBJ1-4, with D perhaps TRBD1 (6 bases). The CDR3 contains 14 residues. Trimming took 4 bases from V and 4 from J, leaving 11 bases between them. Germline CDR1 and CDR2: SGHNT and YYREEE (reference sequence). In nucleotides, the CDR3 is TGTGCCAGCAGCCCGGACAGAAATAATGAAAAACTGTTTTTT. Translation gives CASSPDRNNEKLFF.

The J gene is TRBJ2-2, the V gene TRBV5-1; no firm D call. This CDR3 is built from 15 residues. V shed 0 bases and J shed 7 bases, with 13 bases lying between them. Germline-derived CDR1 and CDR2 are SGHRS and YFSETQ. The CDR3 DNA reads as TGCGCCAGCAGCTTGGCCTCGGCGGAGATCGGGGAGCTGTTTTTT. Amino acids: CASSLASAEIGELFF.